A selection of T cell receptor beta chains follows, all from one sample in a study of blood T cell repertoires in COVID-19. Generated by immunoSEQ multiplex PCR, the TCRdb table keeps only in-frame clones and is missing some. The profile shows 200,000 to 250,000 clones, about nine tenths of them singletons. The sequencing sample was made of PBMCs or T cells enriched from blood (not recorded which). The receptors stem from a woman aged 45-65 years in a cohort exposed to, infected with or recovered from COVID-19 (not recorded which). CDR3s include the opening cysteine and the closing phenylalanine or tryptophan. The D gene is left open where the match is weak. Only some rows state a clone size, as once, few, many or a class for expanded clones.

.	TRBJ1-2	.	TRBV5-1	CASSPAGGYGYTF	TGCGCCAGCAGCCCGGCGGGTGGCTATGGCTACACCTTC
.	TRBJ2-3	.	TRBV9	CASSVSGGTDTQYF	TGTGCCAGCAGCGTATCCGGGGGCACAGATACGCAGTATTTT
few	TRBJ1-5	.	TRBV18	CALTGPISPSILVMGNQPQHF	.
.	TRBJ2-3	TRBD2	TRBV7-3	CASSTGGLADTQYF	TGTGCCAGCTCCACGGGGGGGCTCGCAGATACGCAGTATTTT
.	TRBJ1-1	TRBD1	TRBV5-6	CASSWGQEAFF	TGTGCCAGCAGCTGGGGACAGGAAGCTTTCTTT
.	TRBJ2-1	TRBD1	TRBV7-9	CASSLPGTGSSYNEQFF	TGTGCCAGCAGCTTACCGGGGACAGGGAGCTCCTACAATGAGCAGTTCTTC
once	TRBJ2-7	TRBD1	TRBV14	CASSHRGTGASTSYEQYF	TGTGCCAGCAGCCACCGAGGGACAGGGGCCTCTACGTCCTACGAGCAGTACTTC
.	TRBJ2-5	.	TRBV5-4	CASSLSRAQETQYF	TGTGCCAGCAGCTTGTCGCGGGCCCAAGAGACCCAGTACTTC
.	TRBJ2-3	TRBD2	TRBV5-1	CASSSGGTSEDTQYF	TGCGCCAGCAGCTCCGGTGGGACTAGTGAAGATACGCAGTATTTT
.	TRBJ1-5	TRBD1	TRBV3-1/TRBV3-2	CASSPDRGQPQHF	TGTGCCAGCAGTCCGGACAGGGGACAGCCCCAGCATTTT
.	TRBJ1-2	.	TRBV28	CASRYRELHGYTF	TGTGCCAGCCGGTACAGGGAGTTGCATGGCTACACCTTC
.	TRBJ2-7	TRBD1	TRBV15	CATSMGTGGYEQYF	TGTGCCACCAGCATGGGGACAGGTGGGTACGAGCAGTACTTC
.	TRBJ1-6	.	TRBV25-1	CASSHPGGDSPLHF	TGTGCCAGCAGTCATCCCGGGGGGGACTCACCCCTCCACTTT
.	TRBJ1-3	TRBD1	TRBV19	CASSAGTAGNTIYF	TGTGCCAGTAGTGCCGGGACAGCTGGAAACACCATATATTTT
.	TRBJ1-1	.	TRBV3-1/TRBV3-2	CASSQDIGGARIKAFF	TGTGCCAGCAGCCAAGATATCGGGGGGGCAAGGATAAAAGCTTTCTTT
.	TRBJ1-2	.	TRBV21-1	CANPLFGYTF	TGTGCCAATCCCCTATTTGGCTACACCTTC
.	TRBJ1-1	TRBD1	TRBV18	CASSRRRTGSGNTEAFF	TGTGCCAGCTCACGACGACGGACAGGGTCTGGGAACACTGAAGCTTTCTTT
.	TRBJ1-1	TRBD1	TRBV7-8	CASSLVGGQGEAFF	TGTGCCAGCAGCTTAGTAGGGGGACAGGGAGAAGCTTTCTTT
.	TRBJ1-2	.	TRBV7-8	CASSLEILPRAVNDGYTF	TGTGCCAGCAGCTTAGAAATCCTCCCCCGCGCGGTAAATGATGGCTACACCTTC
.	TRBJ2-4	.	TRBV6-1	CASSESLATGRNIQYF	TGTGCCAGCAGTGAGTCCCTAGCGACAGGGCGGAACATTCAGTACTTC
.	TRBJ2-7	.	TRBV7-9	CASSWPGQRDEQYF	TGTGCCAGCAGCTGGCCGGGCCAGCGGGACGAGCAGTACTTC
.	TRBJ2-5	.	TRBV13	CASSFTLPRGRGETQYF	TGTGCCAGCAGCTTCACATTGCCGCGGGGGCGGGGGGAGACCCAGTACTTC
.	TRBJ1-1	TRBD1	TRBV24-1	CATSDPRTGGNTEAFF	TGTGCCACCAGTGATCCGAGGACAGGGGGGAACACTGAAGCTTTCTTT
.	TRBJ2-2	TRBD1	TRBV5-4	CASSLRGQGATGELFF	TGTGCCAGCAGCCTCCGTGGGCAGGGGGCCACCGGGGAGCTGTTTTTT
.	TRBJ1-1	TRBD1	TRBV11-2	CASSTRWGNRGTEAFF	TGTGCCAGCAGCACTCGTTGGGGGAACAGGGGCACTGAAGCTTTCTTT